A selection of T cell receptor beta chains follows, all from one sample in a study of shared clonotypes between healthy human individuals. Sequencing used immunoSEQ multiplex PCR; TCRdb keeps in-frame clones, though not all of them. The sample has about a million clones, 60% to 85% seen once. The sample consisted of memory CD4+ T cells from PBMCs. Receptors originate from a man younger than 35 in good health. Some clones in this sample may be carry-over from other donors' samples. Each CDR3 is given with its conserved first and last residue. D genes are given only for firm matches. Not all rows give a size; the values are once, few, many and, for expanded clones, a class.

TRBV28	few	TRBJ2-4	NA	CASSRQLGIQYF	TGTGCCAGCAGCCGACAGCTTGGGATTCAGTACTTC
TRBV9	NA	TRBJ2-3	TRBD2	CASSVELAGGDTQYF	TGTGCCAGCAGCGTAGAACTAGCGGGAGGGGATACGCAGTATTTT
TRBV28	NA	TRBJ1-1	NA	CASSLKPGTEAFF	TGTGCCAGCAGTTTGAAACCGGGCACTGAAGCTTTCTTT
TRBV18	NA	TRBJ2-5	NA	CASSPVPGSGQETQYF	TGTGCCAGCTCACCGGTACCAGGGTCGGGCCAAGAGACCCAGTACTTC
TRBV30	NA	TRBJ2-5	NA	CAWSPNIEETQYF	TGTGCCTGGAGTCCCAATATCGAAGAGACCCAGTACTTC
TRBV29-1	few	TRBJ1-1	TRBD1	CSVGTGGTEAFF	TGCAGCGTGGGGACAGGGGGGACTGAAGCTTTCTTT
TRBV27	NA	TRBJ1-5	NA	CASTEPQHF	TGTGCCAGCACTGAGCCCCAGCATTTT
TRBV4-2	many	TRBJ2-3	TRBD2	CASSQEVVSGSWYTQYF	TGTGCCAGCAGCCAAGAAGTGGTTAGCGGGAGTTGGTATACGCAGTATTTT
TRBV6-1	few	TRBJ1-2	TRBD1	CATRDRDSYGYTF	TGTGCCACCAGGGATCGGGACAGTTATGGCTACACCTTC
TRBV28	NA	TRBJ2-1	TRBD2	CASSLRTSGRPEQFF	TGTGCCAGCAGTTTACGGACTAGCGGGAGGCCTGAGCAGTTCTTC
TRBV28	NA	TRBJ2-7	TRBD2	CASSFGPYERDVTYEQYF	TGTGCCAGCAGCTTCGGCCCCTACGAGCGGGACGTTACCTACGAGCAGTACTTC
TRBV4-3	few	TRBJ2-3	TRBD1	CASSQRTGSGDTQYF	TGCGCCAGCAGCCAGAGGACAGGATCAGGGGATACGCAGTATTTT
TRBV4-2	NA	TRBJ1-4	NA	CASSQTTIMGEKLFF	TGTGCCAGCAGCCAAACGACTATAATGGGTGAAAAACTGTTTTTT
TRBV20-1	NA	TRBJ2-7	NA	CSARTYEQYF	TGCAGTGCTCGAACCTACGAGCAGTACTTC
TRBV5-1	NA	TRBJ1-2	NA	CASSLNSVYGYTF	TGCGCCAGCAGCTTGAACAGTGTCTATGGCTACACCTTC
TRBV7-9	NA	TRBJ1-5	NA	CASSFNPGPSNQPQHF	TGTGCCAGCAGCTTCAACCCAGGCCCGAGCAATCAGCCCCAGCATTTT
TRBV18	NA	TRBJ2-5	TRBD1	CASSPRDRQETQYF	TGTGCCAGCTCACCAAGGGACAGGCAAGAGACCCAGTACTTC
TRBV28	NA	TRBJ2-2	TRBD1	CASRRQGATNTGELFF	TGTGCCAGCAGGAGGCAGGGGGCTACAAACACCGGGGAGCTGTTTTTT
TRBV29-1	NA	TRBJ2-7	NA	CSVEVQDSYEQYF	TGCAGCGTTGAAGTACAGGACTCCTACGAGCAGTACTTC
TRBV9	NA	TRBJ1-1	TRBD1	CASSADRGQWTEAFF	TGTGCCAGCAGCGCCGACAGGGGGCAGTGGACTGAAGCTTTCTTT